The 27 T cell receptor beta chains below all came from one sample that was sequenced in a study of T-cell reconstitution after alpha-beta-depleted transplantation in children. A TCRbeta library incorporating unique molecular identifiers was prepared. In TCRdb, the PCR reads were re-called with MiXCR into one record per CDR3 protein. The sample has about 540,000 distinct CDR3 sequences, around 17% seen once. The sample consisted of PBMCs from the stem cell graft donor, taken from the stem cell graft. The receptors originated from a human donor who donated a stem cell graft to a child with acute lymphoblastic leukemia.

This CDR3 is CASSLAMPWTGPNYEQYF. CDR3 sequence (DNA): TGTGCCAGCAGTTTAGCGATGCCTTGGACAGGACCCAACTACGAGCAGTACTTC. The rearrangement uses TRBV27 and TRBJ2-7; 7 positions match TRBD1. CDR3 length: 18 amino acids. Germline assignment: CDR1 MNHEY and CDR2 SMNVEV (reference sequence). Trimming removed 2 bases from V and 3 bases from J; junction bases left unmatched: 16.

The gene calls are TRBV14 and TRBJ1-2; D perhaps matches TRBD1 (6 bases). CDR1 is SGHDN, CDR2 FVKESK, per germline. V lost 1 base and J 4 bases, leaving 13 bases between the germline ends. CDR3 length: 15 amino acids. CDR3 amino acids: CASSQVGGGAYGYTF. In nucleotides, the CDR3 is TGTGCCAGCAGCCAAGTGGGCGGGGGCGCCTATGGCTACACCTTC.

The gene calls are TRBV19 and TRBJ2-1; TRBD2 matches 7 bases. Losses at the gene ends were 4 bases for V and 4 bases for J; bases not matched to a gene: 7. This CDR3 has 15 amino acids. CDR1 is LNHDA and CDR2 is SQIVND in the germline V gene (reference sequence). CDR3 nucleotide sequence: TGTGCCAGTAGTAACGGAGCGGGACCTTACAATGAGCAGTTCTTC. Its protein is CASSNGAGPYNEQFF.

The chain employs TRBV29-1 and TRBJ2-7, with D unresolved. Germline V CDR1 and CDR2: SQVTM, ANQGSEA. The ends were cut back, 0 bases at V and 6 bases at J, with 12 bases in the middle. The CDR3 is made up of 13 amino acids. The DNA for the CDR3 is TGCAGCGTTGAAGATTATCGGATCGGCGAGCAGTACTTC. It encodes CSVEDYRIGEQYF.

V usage is TRBV5-1 and J usage is TRBJ1-5; D is perhaps TRBD1 (5 bases). Germline values: CDR1 SGHRS, CDR2 YFSETQ. The CDR3 loop spans 15 amino acids. The V end lost 0 bases, the J end lost 2 bases, and 9 bases lay between the germline ends. This CDR3 reads CASSLEGSGNQPQHF. In nucleotides, the CDR3 is TGCGCCAGCAGCTTGGAGGGGAGTGGCAATCAGCCCCAGCATTTT.

This sequence joins TRBV5-1 and TRBJ2-7; either TRBD1 or TRBD2 may supply D (5 bases each). The CDR3 totals 13 residues. V shed 0 bases and J shed 6 bases, with 10 bases lying between them. CDR1 and CDR2 from the germline V gene are SGHRS and YFSETQ. As DNA, the CDR3 is TGCGCCAGCAGCTTGGTTGCAGGGACCGAGCAGTACTTC. Translated, it gives CASSLVAGTEQYF.

This clonotype was observed a few times. The chain is built from TRBV5-1 and TRBJ2-5, with no clear D. This CDR3 is built from 12 residues. Germline V gene lookup returns CDR1 SGHRS and CDR2 YFSETQ. V was cut by 10 bases and J by 1 base, with 11 bases left in between. CDR3 amino acids: CASSAVQETQYF. The DNA for the CDR3 is TGCGCCTCCAGCGCGGTCCAAGAGACCCAGTACTTC.

This clonotype was seen a few times. This sequence joins TRBV7-9 and TRBJ2-2, with 9 bases lining up with TRBD1. V was clipped by 4 bases and J by 0 bases; unmatched bases: 3. The germline CDR1 and CDR2 sequences are SEHNR and FQNEAQ (reference sequence). The CDR3 extends over 16 amino acids. The CDR3 loop reads CASSYRDRANTGELFF. Here the CDR3 DNA reads TGTGCCAGCAGCTACAGGGACAGGGCGAACACCGGGGAGCTGTTTTTT.

The rearrangement links TRBV19 to TRBJ2-7; D not resolved. This CDR3 is built from 13 residues. The germline V gene has CDR1 LNHDA and CDR2 SQIVND (reference sequence). Trimming took off 10 bases at V and 2 bases at J, with 15 bases between the two ends. The CDR3 region is CATSWGSAYEQYF. In DNA form, the CDR3 reads TGTGCCACCTCCTGGGGAAGCGCCTACGAGCAGTACTTC. The full variable domain, rest sourced from reference TRBV19 and TRBJ2-7, is DGGITQSPKYLFRKEGQNVTLSCEQNLNHDAMYWYRQDPGQGLRLIYYSQIVNDFQKGDIAEGYSVSREKKESFPLTVTSAQKNPTAFYLCATSWGSAYEQYFGPGTRLTVT.

This clonotype was counted a few times. The J gene is TRBJ1-5, the V gene TRBV20-1; a weak D match, TRBD1 (6 bases). Germline CDR1 reads DFQATT; CDR2 reads SNEGSKA (reference sequence). The V and J ends lost 5 bases and 4 bases respectively, with 9 bases between them. The CDR3 totals 12 residues. CDR3: CSAGQRNQPQHF. CDR3 sequence (DNA): TGCAGTGCTGGACAGAGGAATCAGCCCCAGCATTTT.

This clonotype was recorded a few times. The chain combines TRBV6-1 with TRBJ2-1, with TRBD2 matching over 15 bases. V lost 8 bases and J lost 7; bases outside the gene matches: 6. The CDR3 sequence is 15 residues long. Germline V CDR1 and CDR2: MNHNS, SASEGT. The CDR3 DNA sequence: TGTGCCAGCCTTAGGACTAGCGGGAGGGTGAATGAGCAGTTCTTC. It codes for CASLRTSGRVNEQFF.

In this sample, this clonotype turned up a few times. The CDR3 coding sequence is TGTGCCAGCAGCTTAGGACAGTCTCTGCCAATATATTTT. This codes for CASSLGQSLPIYF. J is TRBJ1-3 and V is TRBV5-5, with D possibly matching TRBD1 (6 bases). The CDR3 covers 13 residues. V lost 2 bases to trimming and J lost 13 bases, with 16 bases between them. CDR1 SGHKS and CDR2 YYEKEE come from the germline V gene (reference sequence).

The chain is built from TRBV2 and TRBJ2-7; D gene ambiguous. CDR1 SNHLY and CDR2 FYNNEI come from the germline V gene. The CDR3 sequence is 14 residues long. Trimming took 3 bases from V and 2 from J, leaving 11 bases between them. CDR3: CASSESDPPYEQYF. The CDR3 nucleotides read TGTGCCAGCAGTGAGTCGGACCCCCCCTACGAGCAGTACTTC.

The CDR3 DNA sequence: TGTGCCAGCAGTGAAAGGGGCACCGGGGAGCTGTTTTTT. This gives the protein CASSERGTGELFF. V usage is TRBV2 and J usage is TRBJ2-2; tentatively, D is TRBD1 (5 bases). This CDR3 comprises 13 residues. In germline, CDR1 is SNHLY, CDR2 FYNNEI. V was pared by 2 bases and J by 4 bases, with 5 bases between.

This clonotype was detected a few times. Written as DNA, the CDR3 is TGCAGTGCTAGAGAAAGTGCTGCCTACGAGCAGTACTTC. Translating it yields CSARESAAYEQYF. V is TRBV20-1 and J is TRBJ2-7; no clear D. The germline V gene has CDR1 DFQATT and CDR2 SNEGSKA (reference sequence). Trimming took off 0 bases at V and 2 bases at J, with 8 bases between the two ends. The CDR3 is 13 residues long.

The count of this clonotype is one. The V gene is TRBV4-2, the J gene TRBJ2-1, with 7 nucleotides matching TRBD2. Germline V gene lookup returns CDR1 LGHNA and CDR2 YNFKEQ. The trim removed 1 base at V and 2 bases at J, leaving 5 bases unmatched. This CDR3 is 16 amino acids long. Written as DNA, the CDR3 is TGTGCCAGCAGCCAAGGGACCGGGACTACCTACAATGAGCAGTTCTTC. This translates into CASSQGTGTTYNEQFF.

This clonotype was seen ten or more times. The chain joins TRBV5-1 to TRBJ2-7; the match to TRBD1 covers 10 bases. V lost 3 bases to trimming and J lost 4 bases; unmatched junction nucleotides: 4. This CDR3 is built from 14 residues. Germline loops: CDR1 SGHRS, CDR2 YFSETQ. The CDR3 protein is CASSSGQGRYEQYF. CDR3 bases: TGCGCCAGCAGCTCGGGACAGGGGAGATACGAGCAGTACTTC.

V is TRBV6-2 or TRBV6-3 and J is TRBJ1-4; 9 bases map to TRBD1. CDR1 MNHEY and CDR2 SVGEGT come from the germline V gene. With V trimmed by 10 bases and J by 8 bases, 11 bases remained unmatched. The CDR3 is 14 amino acids. CDR3 amino acids: CATSEQGAVEKLFF. The CDR3, as DNA: TGTGCCACAAGTGAACAGGGGGCGGTCGAAAAACTGTTTTTT.

This clonotype was observed a handful of times. The CDR3 DNA reads TGTGCCACCAGTGATTCACTGCAGGACAGGGCTACGGGCGAGCAGTACTTC. It is translated as CATSDSLQDRATGEQYF. This chain joins TRBV24-1 and TRBJ2-7; 8 bases are a match to TRBD1. The CDR3 loop spans 17 amino acids. CDR1 is KGHDR, CDR2 SFDVKD, per germline. The ends lost 2 bases at V and 6 bases at J; junction bases unmatched: 14.

The V call is TRBV7-9, the J call TRBJ1-2; the match to TRBD1 covers 8 bases. Germline CDR1 is SEHNR and CDR2 is FQNEAQ (reference sequence). The CDR3 length is 12 residues. Unmatched junction bases numbered 6, after V lost 5 bases and J lost 10 bases. In nucleotides, the CDR3 is TGTGCCAGCAGCCACAGACAGGGGAACTACACCTTC. Protein sequence: CASSHRQGNYTF.

As DNA, the CDR3 is TGTGCCAGCAGCCTAAGGTATCGGACCTCGGGCTCCTACGAGCAGTACTTC. Translating it yields CASSLRYRTSGSYEQYF. The V and J genes are TRBV5-5 and TRBJ2-7, with D unresolved. The CDR3 is 17 residues long. Trimming took off 4 bases at V and 0 bases at J, with 20 bases between the two ends. CDR1 and CDR2 (germline): SGHKS, YYEKEE (reference sequence).

The genes are TRBV10-3 and TRBJ2-3; D is possibly TRBD2 (6 bases). The CDR3 totals 13 residues. Germline CDR1 reads ENHRY; CDR2 reads SYGVKD. The V end lost 6 bases, the J end lost 0 bases, and 7 bases lay between the germline ends. The CDR3 sequence is CAIRGTSTDTQYF. CDR3 in DNA: TGTGCCATCAGAGGGACTAGCACAGATACGCAGTATTTT.

The chain joins TRBV5-1 to TRBJ2-2; D gene uncertain. V lost 2 bases to trimming and J lost 0 bases, with 8 bases between them. The germline V gene has CDR1 SGHRS and CDR2 YFSETQ. The CDR3 consists of 15 residues. For the CDR3, the DNA is TGCGCCAGCAGCTTTGCCCCTGCGAACACCGGGGAGCTGTTTTTT. Its translation: CASSFAPANTGELFF.

This clonotype turned up a few times. The chain uses TRBV10-3 and TRBJ2-7; D uncertain. This CDR3 contains 13 residues. Trimming left V 4 bases short and J 3 bases short, with 10 bases between. CDR1 ENHRY and CDR2 SYGVKD come from the germline V gene. The CDR3 DNA sequence: TGTGCCATCAGTGCGAATAAGTACTACGAGCAGTACTTC. It yields the protein CAISANKYYEQYF.

The chain couples TRBV18 to TRBJ1-1; 7 nucleotides match TRBD1. V trimming: 0 bases; J trimming: 10 bases; junction bases outside the gene matches: 5. The CDR3 spans 13 residues. Germline V gene lookup returns CDR1 KGHSH and CDR2 LQKENI. In nucleotides, the CDR3 is TGTGCCAGCTCACCACCGGAGAGGGGGCGAGCTTTCTTT. Protein sequence: CASSPPERGRAFF.

This clonotype was detected once. The chain is built from TRBV20-1 and TRBJ1-1; D may be TRBD1 (5 bases). This CDR3 is built from 17 residues. Deletions cut 2 bases from V and 4 bases from J, with 23 bases between. Germline lookup yields CDR1 DFQATT and CDR2 SNEGSKA (reference sequence). The CDR3 bases are TGCAGTGCTAGAACGGAACAAGGAAGGGACGGACGCACTGAAGCTTTCTTT. Its translation is CSARTEQGRDGRTEAFF.

The chain employs TRBV6-1 and TRBJ2-3; no clear D gene. This CDR3 contains 16 residues. Per the germline V gene, CDR1 is MNHNS and CDR2 is SASEGT. V gave up 2 bases and J gave up 3 bases, with 15 bases separating them. CDR3 amino acids: CASSEWPGEVTDTQYF. The CDR3 coding sequence is TGTGCCAGCAGTGAATGGCCAGGCGAGGTAACAGATACGCAGTATTTT.